Reported below is one T cell receptor (beta chain). Its antigen is unknown. J was trimmed by 4 bases and V by 7 bases; bases with no gene match: 9. CDR3 size: 15 residues. CDR1 is SEHNR, CDR2 FQNEAQ, per germline (reference sequence). Every contributor of samples was a Caucasian grown-up residing in Nashville, Tennessee. Produced via immunoSEQ multiplex PCR; TCRdb's table is partial and in-frame only. The table records approximately 2.4 million clones, around 95% of them present only once. The data derive from a study of shared clonotypes between healthy human individuals. Broader study findings: Estimated richness was generally greater in naive than memory subsets.

Sequencing was done on a sample of naive CD4+ T cells sorted from blood. Subset here: CD45RA+ positively selected. This rearrangement joins TRBV7-9 to TRBJ1-1, with 10 positions matching TRBD1. The TCR was taken from a man aged 18 to 30 in good health. DNA of the CDR3: TGTGCCAGCACCATCCGGACAGGGGGGATCACTGAAGCTTTCTTT. Translation: CASTIRTGGITEAFF.